This TCR beta chain was profiled in a study of beta chain features in type 1 diabetes. Findings and caveats of the study: All four CD4+ subsets of Type 1 diabetes patients contained TCRB CDR3s that were moderately but significantly shorter.

Germline values: CDR1 SGHRS, CDR2 YFSETQ. The CDR3 sequence is 13 residues long. The V and J ends lost 6 bases and 1 base, in that order; junction bases with no gene match: 3. The authors took one heparinised blood draw, averaging about 116 mL, from each donor. Staining for CD45RO/CCR7/CD25/CD127/CD95/CD27 allowed sorting of CD4+ naive, central memory, regulatory and stem cell-like memory cells. Each sorted population was over 95% pure. This clone was found many times. Its antigen is not identified. This specimen includes other DNA sequences encoding the same CDR3. Reverse transcription of all isolated RNA meant that expressed TCRB transcripts were sequenced. Sequenced by immunoSEQ multiplex PCR; TCRdb stores in-frame clones only, minus some. The sample contains 150,000 to 200,000 clones, 7.5% to 10% of which appear only once.

The sample was central memory CD4+ T cells from blood. This TCR was sampled from a woman between 18 and 29 years old in good health. J is TRBJ2-5 and V is TRBV5-1; the match to TRBD1 covers 7 bases. The CDR3 loop reads CASNRDSQETQYF. The CDR3 bases are TGCGCCAGCAACCGGGACAGCCAAGAGACCCAGTACTTC.